This T cell receptor (beta chain) was identified during a study of cytomegalovirus exposure and HLA in healthy donors. PCR was performed using 60 Vbeta and 13 Jbeta primers. The repertoire was sequenced with immunoSEQ multiplex PCR; TCRdb's copy has only in-frame clones and lacks some. The sample consists of under 200,000 clones, approximately 88% of them appearing once. The TCR was taken from a boy aged 2 to 10 in good health and CMV-seronegative. The sequencing input was PBMCs.

The CDR3 DNA sequence: TGTGCCAGCAGTCGGACTAGCGGGGGGTACAATGAGCAGTTCTTC. The encoded protein is CASSRTSGGYNEQFF. The rearrangement joins TRBV27 to TRBJ2-1; 14 nucleotides align to TRBD2. The V segment lost 5 bases and the J segment 4 bases; nucleotides outside the gene matches: 1. Looked up from germline, CDR1 is MNHEY and CDR2 is SMNVEV (reference sequence). CDR3 length equals 15 residues.